A selection of T cell receptor beta chains follows, all from one sample in a study of T cell responses to AZD1222 COVID-19 vaccine. Profiled with immunoSEQ multiplex PCR; TCRdb holds only in-frame clones, not every one. Altogether roughly 150,000 clones are present, around 90% being singletons, with the ten largest covering 3.1%. The sequencing here drew on peripheral blood, taken 28 days after the second AZD1222 dose. These receptors all stem from an adult who received the AZD1222 COVID-19 vaccine. The CDR3 runs from the conserved cysteine through the conserved F or W.

v_gene	CDR3aa
TRBV28	CASSNSPPAGNTIYF
TRBV28	CASSGQNEKLFF
TRBV2	CASSVGTGDYEQYF
TRBV2	CATLPEDQETQYF
TRBV4-1	CASSLRDSAYEQYF
TRBV5-1	CASSLAGPYEQYF
TRBV18	CASSPRTVEAFF
TRBV9	CASSATGGSAYNSPLHF
TRBV18	CASSPESGVQPQHF
TRBV9	CASSSTPGQGDTGELFF
TRBV6-6	CASSRPGRTTSRNGYTF
TRBV5-1	CASSTSGGTGELFF
TRBV6-2/TRBV6-3	CASSYSALYEQYF
TRBV7-2	CASSLEFSTSTYNEQFF
TRBV30	CAWSPPNEKLFF
TRBV10-1	CASSIAGASEAFF
TRBV5-4	CASSLGQGLETQYF
TRBV7-2	CASRYRGGGAQETQYF
TRBV10-3	CAITGASDQPQHF
TRBV5-1	CASSETGHYTEAFF
TRBV11-2	CASSRGTSTDTQYF
TRBV18	CASSPPRRQEAEAFF
TRBV23-1	CASSHFDVSGANVLTF
TRBV3-1/TRBV3-2	CASSQDDGQSSYNSPLHF
TRBV13	CASSLQGALSPLHF
TRBV6-5	CASSYINEKLFF
TRBV19	CATRPRTDTDTQYF
TRBV18	CASSPRGADGYTF
TRBV5-1	CASSLAAGHHPGNTIYF
TRBV30	CAWSLPPDTQYF